This paragraph reports one T cell receptor (beta chain). Original methodology: Amplification with reference gene primers provided the estimates of nucleated cell counts. Repertoires were generated with immunoSEQ multiplex PCR, while TCRdb's copy carries only in-frame clones and drops some. Clonal size and the V and J genes are those of that table, whereas D and trimming came from the DNA. Altogether 90,000 to 100,000 clones are present, less than 90% being singletons, with the ten largest covering around 2%. The data stem from a study of blood T cell repertoires in COVID-19. Across the study: Material from acute and convalescent COVID-19 was sourced from the United States, Italy and Spain.

The CDR3 covers 19 residues. V lost 1 base to trimming and J lost 0 bases, with 16 bases between them. The germline gives CDR1 LGHNA, CDR2 YNFKEQ. Input material: peripheral blood. This TCR came from a man aged 65-85 years with active or convalescent COVID-19. This chain uses TRBV4-2 with TRBJ2-6; tentatively, D is TRBD2 (6 bases). CDR3 nucleotides: TGTGCCAGCAGCCAAGTTGCGGCGGGGCCCAGCTCTGGGGCCAACGTCCTGACTTTC. Translation: CASSQVAAGPSSGANVLTF.